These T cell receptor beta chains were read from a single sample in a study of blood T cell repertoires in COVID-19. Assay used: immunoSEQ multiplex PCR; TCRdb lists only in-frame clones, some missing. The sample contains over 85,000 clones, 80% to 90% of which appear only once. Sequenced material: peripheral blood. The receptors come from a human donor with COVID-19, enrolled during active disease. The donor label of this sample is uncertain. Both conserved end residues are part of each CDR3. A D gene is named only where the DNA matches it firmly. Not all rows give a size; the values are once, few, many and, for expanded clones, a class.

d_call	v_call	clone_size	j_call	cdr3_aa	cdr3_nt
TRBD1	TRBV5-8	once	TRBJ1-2	CASRPWTGRGYTF	TGTGCCAGCAGACCCTGGACAGGGAGAGGCTACACCTTC
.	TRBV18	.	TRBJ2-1	CASSQDRGHWEQFF	TGTGCCAGCTCACAGGACAGAGGACATTGGGAGCAGTTCTTC
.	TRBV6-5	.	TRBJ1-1	CASSYGEGRTEAFF	TGTGCCAGCAGTTACGGGGAGGGTCGGACTGAAGCTTTCTTT
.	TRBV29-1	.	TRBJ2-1	CSVEVGRGSYNEQFF	TGCAGCGTTGAAGTCGGGAGAGGGTCCTACAATGAGCAGTTCTTC
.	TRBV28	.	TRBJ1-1	CASRGRRVLNTEAFF	TGTGCCAGCAGGGGCCGCAGGGTTTTGAACACTGAAGCTTTCTTT
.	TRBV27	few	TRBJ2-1	CASSPRRGGEQFF	TGTGCCAGCAGTCCCAGACGAGGAGGGGAGCAGTTCTTC
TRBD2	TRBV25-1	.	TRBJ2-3	CASSLSGGNTDTQYF	TGTGCCAGCAGCCTAAGCGGGGGCAACACAGATACGCAGTATTTT
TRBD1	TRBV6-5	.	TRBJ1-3	CASRSGTVGNTIYF	TGTGCCAGCAGGTCCGGGACAGTAGGAAACACCATATATTTT
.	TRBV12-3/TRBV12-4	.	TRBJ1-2	CASSWGVGYTF	TGTGCCAGCAGTTGGGGGGTTGGCTACACCTTC
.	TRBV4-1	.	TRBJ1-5	CASSQDEAEQPQHF	TGCGCCAGCAGCCAAGATGAGGCAGAGCAGCCCCAGCATTTT
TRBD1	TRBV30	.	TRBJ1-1	CAWVSGTGYTEAFF	TGTGCCTGGGTGTCCGGGACAGGGTACACTGAAGCTTTCTTT
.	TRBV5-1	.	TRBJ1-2	CASSLAGAVQGYTF	TGCGCCAGCAGCTTGGCCGGAGCCGTCCAGGGCTACACCTTC
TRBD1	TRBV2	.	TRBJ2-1	CASSEQGTGVTEQFF	TGTGCCAGCAGTGAGCAAGGGACAGGGGTCACTGAGCAGTTCTTC
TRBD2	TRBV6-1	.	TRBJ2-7	CASSVIAGDLSYEQYF	TGTGCCAGCAGTGTAATAGCGGGGGACCTCTCCTACGAGCAGTACTTC
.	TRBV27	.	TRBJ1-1	CASTTARNTEAFF	TGTGCCAGCACCACCGCGAGGAACACTGAAGCTTTCTTT
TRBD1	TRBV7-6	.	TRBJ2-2	CASRRQGRELFF	TGTGCCAGCAGAAGACAGGGTCGGGAGCTGTTTTTT
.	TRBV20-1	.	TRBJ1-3	CSASDQGSGGNTIYF	TGCAGTGCTAGTGATCAGGGTTCTGGGGGAAACACCATATATTTT
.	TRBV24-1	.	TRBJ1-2	CATSVGGDGYTF	TGTGCCACCAGCGTTGGGGGGGACGGCTACACCTTC
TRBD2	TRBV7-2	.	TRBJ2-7	CASSSLSGGAFEQYF	TGTGCCAGCAGCTCCCTTAGCGGGGGGGCATTCGAGCAGTACTTC
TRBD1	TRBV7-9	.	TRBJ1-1	CASSFDRVTEAFF	TGTGCCAGCAGTTTTGACAGGGTGACTGAAGCTTTCTTT
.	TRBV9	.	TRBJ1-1	CASSVGGEGEAFF	TGTGCCAGCAGCGTAGGAGGGGAGGGAGAAGCTTTCTTT
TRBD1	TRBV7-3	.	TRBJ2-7	CASSLTGTGEGEQYF	TGTGCCAGCAGCTTAACGGGAACAGGGGAAGGCGAGCAGTACTTC
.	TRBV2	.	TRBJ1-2	CASSDISGYTF	TGTGCCAGCAGTGATATTTCTGGCTACACCTTC
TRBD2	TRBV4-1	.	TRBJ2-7	CASSQDPRASGGDYEQYF	TGCGCCAGCAGCCAAGATCCGAGGGCTAGCGGGGGGGACTACGAGCAGTACTTC
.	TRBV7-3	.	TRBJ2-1	CASNSAGPIPSYNEQFF	TGTGCCTCTAATTCTGCGGGTCCAATCCCATCCTACAATGAGCAGTTCTTC
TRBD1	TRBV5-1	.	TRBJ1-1	CASNNGGQGYTEAFF	TGCGCCAGCAACAATGGGGGACAGGGGTACACTGAAGCTTTCTTT
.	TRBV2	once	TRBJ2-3	CASSPQGTDTQYF	TGTGCCAGCAGTCCGCAGGGCACAGATACGCAGTATTTT
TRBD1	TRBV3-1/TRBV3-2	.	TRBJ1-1	CASSLQDRGPPAFF	TGTGCCAGCAGCCTCCAAGACAGGGGGCCCCCTGCTTTCTTT
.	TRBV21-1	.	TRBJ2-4	CASSKEGSQGGEAKNIQYF	TGTGCCAGCAGCAAAGAAGGTAGTCAGGGGGGCGAGGCCAAAAACATTCAGTACTTC
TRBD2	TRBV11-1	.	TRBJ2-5	CASSLTSGRAWETQYF	TGTGCCAGCAGCTTGACTAGCGGGAGGGCCTGGGAGACCCAGTACTTC
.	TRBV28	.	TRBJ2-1	CASSLGGRLYNEQFF	TGTGCCAGCAGTTTAGGTGGCAGGTTGTACAATGAGCAGTTCTTC
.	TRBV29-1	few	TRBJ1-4	CSVVVGAPGEKLFF	TGCAGCGTTGTTGTGGGGGCGCCCGGTGAAAAACTGTTTTTT
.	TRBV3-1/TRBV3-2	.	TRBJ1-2	CASSLGGYGYTF	TGTGCCAGCAGCCTAGGAGGTTATGGCTACACCTTC
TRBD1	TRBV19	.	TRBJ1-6	CATQTGVNSPLHF	TGTGCCACCCAGACAGGGGTGAATTCACCCCTCCACTTT
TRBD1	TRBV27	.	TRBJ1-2	CASYPFGRQGPYGYTF	TGTGCCAGCTATCCATTCGGCAGACAGGGGCCCTATGGCTACACCTTC
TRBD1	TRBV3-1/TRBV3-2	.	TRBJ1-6	CASSPQGRYSPLHF	TGTGCCAGCAGCCCACAGGGGAGATATTCACCCCTCCACTTT
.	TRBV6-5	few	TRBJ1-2	CASSSGMGYGYTF	TGTGCCAGCAGTTCAGGGATGGGCTATGGCTACACCTTC
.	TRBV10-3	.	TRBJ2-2	CAISEQGILSGELFF	TGTGCCATCAGTGAGCAGGGGATACTGAGCGGGGAGCTGTTTTTT
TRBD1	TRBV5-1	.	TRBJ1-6	CASSSGTGDNSPLHF	TGCGCCAGCAGCTCCGGGACAGGGGATAATTCACCCCTCCACTTT
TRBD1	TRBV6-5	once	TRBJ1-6	CASNPIQGAHSPLHF	TGTGCCAGCAACCCGATCCAGGGGGCCCATTCACCCCTCCACTTT
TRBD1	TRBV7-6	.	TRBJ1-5	CASSLVGGIDQPQHF	TGTGCCAGCAGCTTAGTAGGGGGCATCGATCAGCCCCAGCATTTT
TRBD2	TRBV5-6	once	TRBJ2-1	CASSSSGGPDEQFF	TGTGCCAGCAGCTCCTCGGGGGGGCCGGATGAGCAGTTCTTC
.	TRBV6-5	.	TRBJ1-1	CASKLTEGYTEAFF	TGTGCCAGCAAATTAACGGAGGGTTACACTGAAGCTTTCTTT
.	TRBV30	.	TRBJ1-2	CARDRGGPGGYTF	TGTGCCCGGGACCGCGGGGGGCCAGGGGGCTACACCTTC
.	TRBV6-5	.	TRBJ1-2	CASSPTRQNPYGYTF	TGTGCCAGCAGTCCGACCCGACAGAATCCCTATGGCTACACCTTC
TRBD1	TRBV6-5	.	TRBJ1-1	CASKTTGEVTEAFF	TGTGCCAGCAAGACGACAGGGGAGGTCACTGAAGCTTTCTTT
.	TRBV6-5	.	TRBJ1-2	CASSEDLGNGYTF	TGTGCCAGCAGCGAGGACCTCGGGAATGGCTACACCTTC
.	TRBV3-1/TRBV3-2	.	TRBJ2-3	CASSQVSSSTDTQYF	TGTGCCAGCAGCCAAGTATCCTCTAGCACAGATACGCAGTATTTT
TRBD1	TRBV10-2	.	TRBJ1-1	CASSLSGQGGTEAFF	TGCGCCAGCAGTCTCTCCGGACAGGGCGGCACTGAAGCTTTCTTT
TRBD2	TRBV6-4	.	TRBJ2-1	CASSAEPGLAGDNEQFF	TGTGCCAGCAGTGCAGAACCGGGACTAGCGGGGGACAATGAGCAGTTCTTC
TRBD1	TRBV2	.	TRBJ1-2	CASRRTGGLYGYTF	TGTGCCAGCAGACGGACAGGGGGACTTTATGGCTACACCTTC
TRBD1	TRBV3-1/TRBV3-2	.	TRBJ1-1	CASSQRTGGAGTEAFF	TGTGCCAGCAGCCAAAGGACAGGGGGCGCGGGGACTGAAGCTTTCTTT
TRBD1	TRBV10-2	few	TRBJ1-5	CASSERGGEYPQHF	TGCGCCAGCAGTGAGCGAGGGGGCGAGTATCCCCAGCATTTT
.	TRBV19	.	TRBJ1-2	CASSISPGGYGYTF	TGTGCCAGTAGCATATCGCCTGGCGGCTATGGCTACACCTTC
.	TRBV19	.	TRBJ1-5	CASSIRAGQNGNQPQHF	TGTGCCAGTAGTATCCGGGCCGGACAGAACGGCAATCAGCCCCAGCATTTT
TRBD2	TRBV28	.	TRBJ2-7	CASSSIGGGRDYEQYF	TGTGCCAGCAGTTCCATCGGTGGCGGGAGAGACTACGAGCAGTACTTC
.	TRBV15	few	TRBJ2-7	CATSRDSVSEQYF	TGTGCCACCAGCAGAGATTCGGTCTCCGAGCAGTACTTC
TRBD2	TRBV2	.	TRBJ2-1	CASREILAGGGYNEQFF	TGTGCCAGCAGGGAAATACTAGCGGGGGGTGGGTACAATGAGCAGTTCTTC
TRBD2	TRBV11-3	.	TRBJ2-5	CASTKRGGYETQYF	TGTGCCAGCACCAAACGGGGGGGTTATGAGACCCAGTACTTC